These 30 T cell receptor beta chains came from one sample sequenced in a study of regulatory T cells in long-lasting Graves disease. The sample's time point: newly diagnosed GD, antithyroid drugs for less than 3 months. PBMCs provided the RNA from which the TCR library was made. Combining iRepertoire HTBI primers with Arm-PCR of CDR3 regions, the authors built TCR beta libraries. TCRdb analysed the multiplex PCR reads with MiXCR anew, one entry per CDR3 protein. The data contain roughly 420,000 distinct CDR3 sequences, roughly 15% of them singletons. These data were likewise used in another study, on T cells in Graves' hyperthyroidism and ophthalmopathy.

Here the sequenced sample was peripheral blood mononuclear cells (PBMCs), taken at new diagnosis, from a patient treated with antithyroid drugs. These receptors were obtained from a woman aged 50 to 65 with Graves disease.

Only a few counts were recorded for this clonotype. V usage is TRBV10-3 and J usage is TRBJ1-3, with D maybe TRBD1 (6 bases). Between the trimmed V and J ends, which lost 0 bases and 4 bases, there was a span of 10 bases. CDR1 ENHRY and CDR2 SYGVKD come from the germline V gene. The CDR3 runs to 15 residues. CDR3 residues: CAISESTGSGNTIYF. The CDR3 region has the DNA TGTGCCATCAGTGAGTCGACAGGATCCGGAAACACCATATATTTT.

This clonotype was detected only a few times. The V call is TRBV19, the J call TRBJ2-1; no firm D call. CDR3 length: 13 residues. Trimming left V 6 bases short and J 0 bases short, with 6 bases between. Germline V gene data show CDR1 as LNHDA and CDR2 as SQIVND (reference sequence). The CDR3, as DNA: TGTGCCAGTAGAATGAGCTCCTACAATGAGCAGTTCTTC. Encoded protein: CASRMSSYNEQFF.

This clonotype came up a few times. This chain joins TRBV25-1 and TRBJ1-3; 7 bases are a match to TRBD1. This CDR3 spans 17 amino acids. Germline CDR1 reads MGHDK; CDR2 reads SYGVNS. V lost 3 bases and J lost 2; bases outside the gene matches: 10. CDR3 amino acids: CASSEVTGNAAGNTIYF. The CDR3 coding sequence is TGTGCCAGCAGTGAGGTGACAGGGAATGCTGCTGGAAACACCATATATTTT.

CDR3 in DNA: TGCAGCGTTAGGGTAGGGACCCGCACAGATACGCAGTATTTT. Amino acid sequence: CSVRVGTRTDTQYF. The genes are TRBV29-1 and TRBJ2-3, with D perhaps matching TRBD1 or TRBD2 (5 bases each). Germline loops: CDR1 SQVTM, CDR2 ANQGSEA. V was clipped by 5 bases and J by 1 base, with 13 bases between them. CDR3 length: 14 amino acids.

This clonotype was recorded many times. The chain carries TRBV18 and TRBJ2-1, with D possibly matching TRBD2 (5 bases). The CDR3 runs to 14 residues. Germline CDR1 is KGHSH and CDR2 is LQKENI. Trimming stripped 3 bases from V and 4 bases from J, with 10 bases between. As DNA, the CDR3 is TGTGCCAGCTCACCCAAGGACTCTTACAATGAGCAGTTCTTC. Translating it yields CASSPKDSYNEQFF.

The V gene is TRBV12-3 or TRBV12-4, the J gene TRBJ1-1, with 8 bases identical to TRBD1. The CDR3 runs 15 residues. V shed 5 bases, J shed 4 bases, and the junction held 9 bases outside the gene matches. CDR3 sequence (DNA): TGTGCCAGCAGTGCGCAGACAGGGGTGGGCACTGAAGCTTTCTTT. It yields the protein CASSAQTGVGTEAFF.

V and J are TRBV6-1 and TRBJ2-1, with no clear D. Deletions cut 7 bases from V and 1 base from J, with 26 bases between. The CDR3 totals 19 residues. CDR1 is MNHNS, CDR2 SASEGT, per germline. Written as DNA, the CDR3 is TGTGCCAGCACCCATCGGCCAGAAGTGGGGTTTAGGTCCTACAATGAGCAGTTCTTC. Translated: CASTHRPEVGFRSYNEQFF.

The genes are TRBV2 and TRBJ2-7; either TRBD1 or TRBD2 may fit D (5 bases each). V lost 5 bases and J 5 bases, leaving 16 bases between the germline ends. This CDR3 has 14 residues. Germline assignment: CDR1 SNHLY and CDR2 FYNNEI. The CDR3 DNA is TGTGCCAGCAGTTCCGGGACGGGAAGCAACGAGCAGTACTTC. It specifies CASSSGTGSNEQYF.

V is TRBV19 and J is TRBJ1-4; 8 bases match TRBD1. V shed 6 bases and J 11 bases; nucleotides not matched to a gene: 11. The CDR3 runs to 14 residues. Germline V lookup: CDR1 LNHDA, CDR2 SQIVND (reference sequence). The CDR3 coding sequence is TGTGCCAGTAGCGCGGGACAGGACCTTCAGAAACTGTTTTTT. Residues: CASSAGQDLQKLFF.

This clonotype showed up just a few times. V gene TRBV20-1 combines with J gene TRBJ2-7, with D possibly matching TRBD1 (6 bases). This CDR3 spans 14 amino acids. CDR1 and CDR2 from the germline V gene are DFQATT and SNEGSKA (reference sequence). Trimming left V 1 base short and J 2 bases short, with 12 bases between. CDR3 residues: CSARGNRETYEQYF. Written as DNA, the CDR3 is TGCAGTGCTAGAGGAAACAGGGAGACCTACGAGCAGTACTTC.

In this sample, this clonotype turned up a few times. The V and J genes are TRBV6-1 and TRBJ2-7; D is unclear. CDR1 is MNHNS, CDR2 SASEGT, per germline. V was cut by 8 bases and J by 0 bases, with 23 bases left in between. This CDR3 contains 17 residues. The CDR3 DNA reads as TGTGCCAGCGAGCCCGGTAACTGGCCTGATAGCTCCTACGAGCAGTACTTC. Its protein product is CASEPGNWPDSSYEQYF.

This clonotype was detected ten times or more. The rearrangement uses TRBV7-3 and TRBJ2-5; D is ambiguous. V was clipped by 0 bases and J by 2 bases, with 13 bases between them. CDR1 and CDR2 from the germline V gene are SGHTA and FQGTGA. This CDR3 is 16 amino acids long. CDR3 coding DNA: TGTGCCAGCAGCTTAACCCCCCAGGCACAACAAGAGACCCAGTACTTC. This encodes CASSLTPQAQQETQYF. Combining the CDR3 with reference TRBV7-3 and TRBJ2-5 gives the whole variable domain GAGVSQTPSNKVTEKGKYVELRCDPISGHTALYWYRQSLGQGPEFLIYFQGTGAADDSGLPNDRFFAVRPEGSVSTLKIQRTERGDSAVYLCASSLTPQAQQETQYFGPGTRLLVL.

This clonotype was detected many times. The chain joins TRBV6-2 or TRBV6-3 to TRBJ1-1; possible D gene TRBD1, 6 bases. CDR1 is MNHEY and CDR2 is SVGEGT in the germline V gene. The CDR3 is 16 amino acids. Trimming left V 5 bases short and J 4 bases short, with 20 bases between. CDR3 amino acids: CASSEALRTGLTEAFF. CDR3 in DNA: TGTGCCAGCAGTGAAGCCCTCCGAACAGGGCTCACTGAAGCTTTCTTT.

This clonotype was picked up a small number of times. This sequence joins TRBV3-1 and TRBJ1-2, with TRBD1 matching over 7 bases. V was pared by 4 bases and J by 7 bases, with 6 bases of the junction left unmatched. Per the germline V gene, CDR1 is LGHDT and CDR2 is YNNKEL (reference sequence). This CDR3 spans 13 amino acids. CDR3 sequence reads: CASSLTGEGGYTF. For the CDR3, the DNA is TGTGCCAGCAGCCTAACAGGGGAGGGTGGCTACACCTTC.

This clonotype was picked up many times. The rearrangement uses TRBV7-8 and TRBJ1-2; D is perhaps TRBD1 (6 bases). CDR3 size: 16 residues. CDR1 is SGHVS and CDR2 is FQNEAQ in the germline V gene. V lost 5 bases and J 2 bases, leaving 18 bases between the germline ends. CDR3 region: CASSRYTGRSNYGYTF. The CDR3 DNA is TGTGCCAGCAGCCGGTACACAGGGCGATCGAACTATGGCTACACCTTC.

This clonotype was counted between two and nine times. The CDR3 protein is CASRPWGLAGVGEQFF. CDR3 bases: TGTGCCAGCAGGCCATGGGGACTAGCGGGAGTAGGTGAGCAGTTCTTC. The chain couples TRBV6-1 to TRBJ2-1; 14 bases line up with TRBD2. V shed 6 bases and J 9 bases; nucleotides not matched to a gene: 10. The CDR3 runs to 16 residues. CDR1 MNHNS and CDR2 SASEGT come from the germline V gene.

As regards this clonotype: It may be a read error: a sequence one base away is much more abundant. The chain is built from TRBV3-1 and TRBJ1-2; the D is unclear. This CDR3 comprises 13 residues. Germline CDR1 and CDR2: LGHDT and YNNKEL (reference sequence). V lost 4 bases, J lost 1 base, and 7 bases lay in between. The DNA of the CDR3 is TGTGCCAGCAGCCCCAAGGATAACTATGGCTACACCTTC. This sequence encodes CASSPKDNYGYTF.

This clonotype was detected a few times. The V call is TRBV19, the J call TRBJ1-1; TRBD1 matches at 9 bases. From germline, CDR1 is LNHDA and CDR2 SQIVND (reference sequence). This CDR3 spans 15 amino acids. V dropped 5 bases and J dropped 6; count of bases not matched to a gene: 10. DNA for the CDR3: TGTGCCAGTAGTGCTTTAACAGGGGGCGCATCTGAAGCTTTCTTT. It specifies CASSALTGGASEAFF.

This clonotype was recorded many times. CDR3 DNA sequence: TGTGCCAGCAGCGACCGGGACAGAAATCCGGTTTTTGACTACACCTTC. It encodes CASSDRDRNPVFDYTF. The chain links TRBV11-2 to TRBJ1-2; TRBD1 agrees at 7 bases. Trimming at V came to 5 bases and at J to 10 bases, leaving 19 bases not matched to a gene. Looked up from germline, CDR1 is SGHAT and CDR2 is FQNNGV. CDR3 length: 16 amino acids.

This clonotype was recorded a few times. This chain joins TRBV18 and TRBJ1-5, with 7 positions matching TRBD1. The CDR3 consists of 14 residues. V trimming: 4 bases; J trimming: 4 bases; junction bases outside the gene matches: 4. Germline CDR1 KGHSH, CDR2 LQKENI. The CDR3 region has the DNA TGTGCCAGCTCACGGGACAGTCAAAATCAGCCCCAGCATTTT. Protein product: CASSRDSQNQPQHF.

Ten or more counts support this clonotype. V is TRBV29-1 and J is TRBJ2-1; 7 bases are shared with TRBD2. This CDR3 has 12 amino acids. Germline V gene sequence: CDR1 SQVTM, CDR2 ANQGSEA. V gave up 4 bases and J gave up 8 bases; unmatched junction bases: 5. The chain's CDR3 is CSVGLAGDEQFF. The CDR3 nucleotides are TGCAGCGTTGGACTAGCTGGCGATGAGCAGTTCTTC.

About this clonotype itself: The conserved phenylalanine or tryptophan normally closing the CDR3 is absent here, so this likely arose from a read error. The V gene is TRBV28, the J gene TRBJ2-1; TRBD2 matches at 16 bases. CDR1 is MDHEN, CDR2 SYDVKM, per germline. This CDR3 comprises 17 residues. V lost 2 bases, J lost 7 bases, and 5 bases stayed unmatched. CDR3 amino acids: CASSLRKGLAGGNEQFL. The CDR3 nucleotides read TGTGCCAGCAGTTTACGGAAGGGACTAGCGGGGGGGAATGAGCAGTTCCTC.

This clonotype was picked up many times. The CDR3 sequence: CASSLGRGTGSYEQYF. In nucleotides, the CDR3 is TGTGCCAGCAGCTTAGGTCGGGGGACGGGCAGCTACGAGCAGTACTTC. This sequence joins TRBV11-2 and TRBJ2-7; the D gene is possibly TRBD2 (6 bases). Trimming removed 1 base at V and 3 bases at J, with 16 bases between. In germline, CDR1 is SGHAT, CDR2 FQNNGV. CDR3 size: 16 residues.

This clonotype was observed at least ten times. The CDR3: CASSLYRGGRGDTEAFF. The CDR3 coding sequence is TGTGCCAGCAGCTTATACAGGGGAGGGCGAGGGGACACTGAAGCTTTCTTT. V gene TRBV7-9 combines with J gene TRBJ1-1; the match to TRBD1 covers 7 bases. V lost 2 bases, J lost 3 bases, and 12 bases stayed unmatched. The CDR3 is made up of 17 amino acids. Germline assignment: CDR1 SEHNR and CDR2 FQNEAQ (reference sequence).

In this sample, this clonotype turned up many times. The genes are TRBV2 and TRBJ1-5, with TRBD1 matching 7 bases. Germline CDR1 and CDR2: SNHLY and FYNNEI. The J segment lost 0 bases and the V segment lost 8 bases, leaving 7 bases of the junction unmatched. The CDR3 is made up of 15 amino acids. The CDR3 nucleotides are TGTGCCAGCCGCAACAGGGGAAATAGCAATCAGCCCCAGCATTTT. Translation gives CASRNRGNSNQPQHF.

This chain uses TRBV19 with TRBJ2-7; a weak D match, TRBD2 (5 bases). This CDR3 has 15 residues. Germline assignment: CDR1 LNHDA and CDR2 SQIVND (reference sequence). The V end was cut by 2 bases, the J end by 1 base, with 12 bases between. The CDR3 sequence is CASSIRGGQSYEQYF. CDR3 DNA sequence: TGTGCCAGTAGTATAAGAGGAGGCCAATCCTACGAGCAGTACTTC.

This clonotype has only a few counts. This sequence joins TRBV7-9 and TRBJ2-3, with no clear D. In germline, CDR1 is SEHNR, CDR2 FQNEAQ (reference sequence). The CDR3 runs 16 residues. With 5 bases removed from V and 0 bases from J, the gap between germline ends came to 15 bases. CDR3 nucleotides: TGTGCCAGCAGCCCAGCGAGGAGTTCTAGCACAGATACGCAGTATTTT. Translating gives CASSPARSSSTDTQYF. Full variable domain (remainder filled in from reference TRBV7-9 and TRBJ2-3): DTGVSQNPRHKITKRGQNVTFRCDPISEHNRLYWYRQTLGQGPEFLTYFQNEAQLEKSRLLSDRFSAERPKGSFSTLEIQRTEQGDSAMYLCASSPARSSSTDTQYFGPGTRLTVL.

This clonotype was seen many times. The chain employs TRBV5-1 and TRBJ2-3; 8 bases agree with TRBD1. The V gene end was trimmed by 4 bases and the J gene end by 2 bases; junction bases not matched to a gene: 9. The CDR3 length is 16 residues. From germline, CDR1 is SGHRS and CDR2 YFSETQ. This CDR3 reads CASSPTWTGNTDTQYF. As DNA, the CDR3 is TGCGCCAGCAGCCCCACCTGGACAGGGAACACAGATACGCAGTATTTT.

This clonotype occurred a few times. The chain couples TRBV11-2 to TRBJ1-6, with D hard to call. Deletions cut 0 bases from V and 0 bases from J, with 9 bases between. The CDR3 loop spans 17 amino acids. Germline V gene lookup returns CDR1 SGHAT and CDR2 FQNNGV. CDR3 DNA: TGTGCCAGCAGCTTAGATATCGTGTACTCCTATAATTCACCCCTCCACTTT. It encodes CASSLDIVYSYNSPLHF.

The CDR3, as DNA: TGTGCCAGCAGGGGGCTAGCGGGGGGAATCTCCTACGAGCAGTACTTC. Protein sequence: CASRGLAGGISYEQYF. The J gene is TRBJ2-7, the V gene TRBV27; 11 bases are a match to TRBD2. CDR1 MNHEY and CDR2 SMNVEV come from the germline V gene (reference sequence). This CDR3 is built from 16 residues. V was clipped by 6 bases and J by 0 bases; unmatched bases: 7.